This section outlines one T cell receptor (beta chain) sequence together with its context. No antigen is known for it. No base qualities exist here, and no much larger clone lies one base off it. This entry comes from a study of blood T cell repertoires in COVID-19 (dated by TCRdb to the early 2020s). Regarding the complete study: Samples from collaborators originated in the United States, Italy and Spain and spanned both the acute and convalescent phases of COVID-19. The material from the prospective study consisted of cDNA or gDNA derived from T cells, B-cell-depleted T cells, or PBMCs. Deeply sampled blood TCRbeta repertoires from subjects exposed to, actively infected with, or recovered from COVID-19 were included in the dataset. A freely available public database, intended as a resource for researchers studying the immune response to SARS-CoV-2, is where the repertoires were released. Samples came from the ongoing ImmuneRACE study (first 160 participants) plus 1,254 subjects from 6 global collaborators. Nearly every sample came with metadata listing a de-identified subject ID, COVID-19 status, age in years and sex. Where available, HLA class I and class II types were obtained from metadata supplied by the sample provider rather than from assay-based typing.

Inclusive of the bounding cysteine and phenylalanine, the CDR3 is 15 residues long. Here the CDR3 DNA is all that survives: 45 bases in frame from base 1. Per the germline V gene, LGHNA is the CDR1 and YSLEER is the CDR2. The V and J ends are trimmed by 0 bases and 6 bases, leaving 15 bases between them. Points the paper makes about the study in general: How much clinical and demographic metadata was included differed by source and by participant, and the metadata was provided uncurated.

In the prospective study, participants were roughly 18 to 95 years old, resided in fewer than 25 geographic areas of the United States, and were enrolled through a virtual design. In the prospective study, cohorts were assigned on the basis of participant-reported clinical history obtained from a screening survey and a study questionnaire. Recovered participants in ImmuneRACE Cohort 3 were defined as having two consecutive negative NP/OP PCR tests, clearance from a healthcare professional, or resolution of symptoms. Mobile phlebotomists in the prospective study collected whole blood, serum and a nasopharyngeal or oropharyngeal swab from every participant. Additional blood draws and questionnaires over a 2-month period could optionally be provided by prospective study participants. Before DNA extraction, blood samples from the prospective study were shipped at room temperature or frozen. TCRbeta CDR3 regions were amplified from genomic DNA using the immunoSEQ Assay, a bias-controlled multiplex PCR. Processing in the source paper ran as follows. Nucleated cell counts per sample were estimated from amplification of reference gene primers within the assay. To quantify the absolute abundance of each unique TCRbeta CDR3 rearrangement, sequence reads were collapsed and filtered. For each sample, productive Simpson clonality was calculated by taking the square root of Simpson's diversity index across productive rearrangements. Here the immuneACCESS table is served through TCRdb, limited to in-frame sequences with V and J called. Missing clones are a known gap in these copies; in checked studies unresolved V genes cover under half, and the rest lacks a known reason. The DNA gave D and trimming, while V, J and clone size come from that table. The sample has 200,000 to 250,000 clones on record, more than 80% of them singletons. About 1.7% of the sample goes to the ten largest clones.

In this chain, TRBV4-3 is recombined with TRBJ2-7; the D segment could be TRBD1, given 6 matching bases. This sequence was found in a man aged 60 to 69 who had recovered from COVID-19. Sequences were obtained from PBMCs or T cells enriched from blood (not recorded which). At the DNA level, the sequence is TGCGCCAGCAGCCAAGATCGTCAGGGGCTAGGCGAGCAGTACTTC. This codes for CASSQDRQGLGEQYF.